The TCR beta chain under discussion was sequenced for a study of OX40 agonist ivuxolimab in advanced cancers. Looking at the study overall: At 65% to 90% male, the cohort had a mean age of about 60 years, ranging from about 20 to 79.

TCRdb keeps only in-frame clones here, not all; method: immunoSEQ multiplex PCR. The sample yields over 55,000 clones, approximately 86% seen once. The receptor was derived from an adult with an advanced solid tumor such as melanoma, head and neck, liver or kidney cancer. Sequencing used CD4+ or CD8+ T cells sorted from blood, obtained in a trial of the OX40 agonist ivuxolimab.

This CDR3 reads CATRTGGSTNEKLFF. CDR3 bases: TGCGCCACCAGAACAGGGGGCTCTACTAATGAAAAACTGTTTTTT. This sequence joins TRBV5-1 and TRBJ1-4, with TRBD1 identical over 9 bases. V trimming: 9 bases; J trimming: 2 bases; junction bases outside the gene matches: 8. The CDR3 has 15 residues. The germline V gene encodes CDR1 SGHRS and CDR2 YFSETQ.